This T cell receptor beta chain was sequenced in a study of beta chain features in type 1 diabetes (dated by TCRdb to the late 2010s). As for the study more broadly: No differences in mean age, gender distribution, total cell number or subset yield were found between patients and healthy donors. A total of over 95,000,000 sorted cells were examined across all samples, and RNA yield correlated strongly with the number of cells per subset. The study compared the TCRB repertoires of sorted circulating CD4+ T cell subsets in recently diagnosed type 1 diabetes patients with those in matched healthy donors. Regulatory and stem cell-like memory subsets were isolated from only 8 patients and about eight healthy donors, whereas naive and central memory subsets came from all 30 or so donors.

Beyond this particular receptor, the publication reports: HLA sub-analyses involved small numbers of individuals, so any influence of HLA type on TCRB rearrangement remained unresolved. Naive, central memory and regulatory TCRB repertoires appeared to be more similar among patients than among healthy donors. Fewer insertions and more nucleotide deletions at VDJ recombination sites were observed in patients with type 1 diabetes, implying thymic rearrangement abnormalities. In all four CD4+ subsets, TCRB CDR3 length was moderately but significantly shorter in type 1 diabetes patients. Because cDNA was sequenced instead of genomic DNA, highly expressing activated cells could be over-represented, though the groups showed no difference in activation or CD3 levels. Shorter templates might be favored by PCR, yet because patient and control samples were amplified and corrected together, any such skew would affect both groups equally.

A single peripheral blood draw of around 0.11 L on average was collected from each donor into heparinised tubes. Naive, central memory, regulatory and stem cell-like memory CD4+ T cells were sorted on a BD FACSAria II using a panel including CD45RO, CCR7, CD25, CD127, CD95 and CD27. All sorted populations exceeded 98% purity. PBMCs were isolated immediately by Lymphoprep density gradient centrifugation and stained directly without culture. Samples were stained and sorted in pairs, with one healthy donor and one patient per experiment, so that batch effects were minimized. Taken from cysteine to phenylalanine, the CDR3 has 13 residues. The kept DNA is CDR3 alone, 39 bases in frame from the first base. Here V drops 6 bases and J drops 10 bases, and the junction holds 12 bases not matched to any gene. The germline V gene provides CDR1 SQVTM and CDR2 ANQGSEA. All of the isolated RNA was reverse transcribed with the High Capacity cDNA Reverse Transcription Kit, so expressed TCRB transcripts were sequenced. Naive, central memory and regulatory T cell samples underwent deep immunoSEQ sequencing, averaging about 3.57 million total reads per sample. Sorted cells were lysed in RLT buffer, and RNA was extracted using DNase-treated RNeasy Micro or Mini kits according to cell number. To prevent cross-contamination, each cell subset was processed individually, whereas patient and healthy donor samples were processed jointly. TCRB sequences were amplified from cDNA with the immunoSEQ multiplex PCR, producing 87-bp fragments spanning the CDR3 region. Sequencing of the amplicons was done on the Illumina HiSeq platform. The source study handled its data this way. PCR bias was computationally corrected using synthetic template baselines, reads within Hamming distance 2 were collapsed, and singletons that could not be merged were discarded. Reads were aligned against IMGT so that V, D and J genes, CDR3 length and insertions or deletions at six rearrangement sites could be assigned. Within each subset, clonotype counts were normalized to the number of sorted cells before true diversity and Gini coefficients were calculated with the tcR R package. The overlap coefficient, calculated on TCRB nucleotide sequences, was used to quantify repertoire sharing. As a proxy for the pre-selection repertoire, out-of-frame TCRB sequences from naive cells were analyzed. TCRdb mirrors the immuneACCESS table, restricted to in-frame sequences. Some clones are absent from its copies; in checked studies, under half trace to an unresolved V gene, and the reason for the others is unknown. For V, J and clone size, that table is used; D and trimming come from the DNA. The sample has over 350,000 clones on record, about 16% of them singletons. The top ten hold approximately 0.02% of the sample.

In this sample, this clone turned up a few times. It lacks a known antigen. Within one base of it there is no much larger clone, and no base qualities were kept. Rearrangement joined TRBV29-1 to TRBJ1-2, with TRBD1 matching 9 junction bases. Sequencing was carried out using naive CD4+ T cells from blood. What the cell subset or site label conveys for this sample: true naive CD4+ T cells. The receptor comes from a woman aged 18-29 years in good health. The CDR3 loop reads CSVSRDRDSDYTF. The nucleotides read TGCAGCGTGAGCCGGGACAGGGATTCCGACTACACCTTC.